This record looks at one T cell receptor (beta chain) sequence and its context. Its antigen remains unknown. The data stem from a study of shared clonotypes between healthy human individuals. Study observations and caveats: In general, naive subsets displayed greater estimated richness than memory subsets did.

CDR1 and CDR2 (germline): SGHAT, FQDESV (reference sequence). V was shortened by 3 bases and J by 2 bases, with 11 bases between the two germline ends. The CDR3 is 14 amino acids. Naive CD8 cells, CD45RO-negative and positively selected for CCR7, excluded terminally differentiated effector memory CD45RA+ cells. TCRdb's copy holds only in-frame clones and misses some; the assay was immunoSEQ multiplex PCR. The table includes about 680,000 clones, 92% detected once. The source of this sequence is a man aged 30 to 39 in good health. This chain links TRBV11-1 with TRBJ2-7, with D hard to call. Sequencing was done on a sample of naive CD8+ T cells sorted from blood. In nucleotides, the CDR3 is TGTGCCAGCAGCTTCGACGACACTACCTACGAGCAGTACTTC. It specifies CASSFDDTTYEQYF.